This TCR beta chain was recorded in a study of CD8 T cells in ankylosing spondylitis. To note about this clonotype: Its antigen is not known.

In germline, CDR1 is LGHNA, CDR2 YNFKEQ. V trimming: 1 base; J trimming: 4 bases; junction bases outside the gene matches: 6. The CDR3 runs to 16 residues. Each CDR3 protein gets one entry after TCRdb re-called the 5' RACE reads with MiXCR. The data show under 250,000 distinct CDR3 sequences, with around 32% seen just once and around 4.4% held by the top ten. Broader study findings: Relatively rare in peripheral blood, disease-linked clones were also CD8+.

Material: blood, either unsorted or a sorted T cell fraction (not recorded which). This sequence was found in a male donor with ankylosing spondylitis or in good health (not recorded which). This chain uses TRBV4-2 with TRBJ2-3; 9 nucleotides match TRBD2. CDR3 coding DNA: TGTGCCAGCAGCCAAGTAGATAGCGGGGGTTCAGATACGCAGTATTTT. Its protein product is CASSQVDSGGSDTQYF.